This is a list of T cell receptor beta chains from one sample in a study of blood T cell repertoires in COVID-19. Produced via immunoSEQ multiplex PCR; TCRdb's table is partial and in-frame only. The sample yields a few hundred thousand clones, just under 90% seen once. Sample: peripheral blood. Every receptor here comes from a man between 60 and 70 years old who had recovered from COVID-19. Each CDR3 is given without its conserved first and last residue.

TRBV7-6 ASSLAGQASGNTIY
TRBV7-2 ASSPGGSSYEQY
TRBV7-2 ASSNGGTGSSMMTT
TRBV5-1 ASSSGTSGSYEQY
TRBV24-1 ATSDDDRDAF
TRBV29-1 SAAAGKGYEQY
TRBV9 ASSVGDSHNSPLH
TRBV7-3 ASSPFRTGNTDTQY
TRBV18 ASSQTNYEQY
TRBV27 ASQIRADTTAKGWQF
TRBV28 ASGTSGNVDEQY
TRBV28 ASNPAGFTEAF
TRBV10-3 AISGGLSPNEQF
TRBV9 ASSAGQGSSEQF
TRBV5-1 ASRGTSGPGEQY
TRBV12-3/TRBV12-4 ASSRQAEAF
TRBV7-7 ASSFGTSGPGGQETQY
TRBV7-2 ASSLAGTSSYNEQF
TRBV7-8 ASSRVRQGNLNEQF
TRBV3-1/TRBV3-2 ASSPHPGQGVAGANVLT
TRBV7-3 ASSLELAGSYNEQF
TRBV7-8 ASSLAQLQASGNTIY
TRBV25-1 ASVTGMRGVNEKLF
TRBV7-2 ASSLRERDTIY
TRBV24-1 ATSIRGAGELF
TRBV6-5 ASRTGDTGELF
TRBV5-1 ASSLARQGRAGANVLT
TRBV7-2 ASSLVVTPLDYGYT